This T cell receptor (beta chain) derives from a study of shared clonotypes between healthy human individuals. General study points: Of the naive CD4 clonotypes, about 5% were shared across a handful of donors. Among donors, the sharing of clonotypes was expected to be influenced by sequencing depth. Across subsets, estimated richness was generally greater for naive than for memory populations.

The V gene's germline CDR1 is SEHNR and CDR2 FQNEAQ (reference sequence). Trimming left V 5 bases short and J 3 bases short, with 13 bases between. CDR3 length: 15 amino acids. This clone was recorded once. Its specificity is unknown. At deep level, the assay was performed. Profiled with immunoSEQ multiplex PCR; TCRdb holds only in-frame clones, not every one. The sample includes 2 million to 2.5 million clones, nearly 97% of them seen just once. The sample was naive CD4+ T cells sorted from blood. Specified subset: CD45RA+ positively selected. This receptor was obtained from a man aged 18 to 30 in good health. This chain links TRBV7-9 with TRBJ1-4; D gene unclear. CDR3 sequence: CASSRRADANEKLFF. CDR3 in DNA: TGTGCCAGCAGCCGTCGAGCAGACGCTAATGAAAAACTGTTTTTT.